The 8 T cell receptor beta chains below were found in one sample sequenced in a study of cytomegalovirus exposure and HLA in healthy donors. The PCR was carried out with 60 Vbeta primers and 13 Jbeta primers. The data were produced by immunoSEQ multiplex PCR, yet TCRdb's version contains in-frame clones alone and is incomplete. The sample holds approximately 110,000 clones, around 72% seen once. Sequencing input: PBMCs. These TCRs come from a middle-aged woman in good health and CMV-seropositive.

The CDR3 region is CSVDRTYNEQFF. The CDR3 nucleotides are TGCAGCGTGGACAGAACCTACAATGAGCAGTTCTTC. This chain joins TRBV29-1 and TRBJ2-1, with D maybe TRBD1 (6 bases). V was clipped by 6 bases and J by 2 bases, with 8 bases between them. CDR3 size: 12 residues. The germline gives CDR1 SQVTM, CDR2 ANQGSEA.

The chain is built from TRBV5-6 and TRBJ2-2, with a possible D match to TRBD2 (5 bases). The CDR3 runs 16 residues. Trimming removed 3 bases at V and 1 base at J, with 13 bases between. Germline CDR1 SGHDT, CDR2 YYEEEE. The CDR3 is CASSYGLTLNTGELFF. CDR3 bases: TGTGCCAGCAGCTACGGACTGACCTTGAACACCGGGGAGCTGTTTTTT.

The rearrangement joins TRBV5-6 to TRBJ1-5; 10 bases match TRBD1. Germline CDR1 and CDR2: SGHDT and YYEEEE. The CDR3 contains 16 residues. With 3 bases clipped from V and 7 bases from J, the junction kept 10 bases outside the gene matches. The CDR3 is CASSSRTGTGDQPQHF. DNA of the CDR3: TGTGCCAGCAGCTCACGAACCGGGACAGGGGACCAGCCCCAGCATTTT.

The V call is TRBV15, the J call TRBJ1-5, with D tentatively TRBD1 (5 bases). The CDR3 has 13 residues. The V end lost 8 bases, the J end lost 3 bases, and 11 bases lay between the germline ends. Germline V gene lookup returns CDR1 LNHNV and CDR2 YYDKDF (reference sequence). CDR3 in amino acids: CATARGVNQPQHF. The CDR3 nucleotides read TGTGCCACCGCCCGGGGGGTCAATCAGCCCCAGCATTTT.

This chain joins TRBV25-1 and TRBJ1-5; 11 bases are shared with TRBD1. V was clipped by 3 bases and J by 5 bases; unmatched bases: 6. Germline-derived CDR1 and CDR2 are MGHDK and SYGVNS. CDR3 length equals 16 residues. DNA of the CDR3: TGTGCCAGCAGTGATCGGGACAGGGGGAGGGATCAGCCCCAGCATTTT. This sequence encodes CASSDRDRGRDQPQHF.

In its sample, this clone was seen a few times. The rearrangement joins TRBV7-6 to TRBJ1-3; 7 nucleotides align to TRBD1. CDR1 and CDR2 from the germline V gene are SGHVS and FNYEAQ. This CDR3 contains 14 residues. Unmatched junction bases numbered 8, after V lost 8 bases and J lost 4 bases. DNA for the CDR3: TGTGCCAGCTCGAAGGGGACAGTGGGAAACACCATATATTTT. Amino acid sequence: CASSKGTVGNTIYF. The full variable domain, its missing parts supplied by reference TRBV7-6 and TRBJ1-3, is GAGVSQSPRYKVTKRGQDVALRCDPISGHVSLYWYRQALGQGPEFLTYFNYEAQQDKSGLPNDRFSAERPEGSISTLTIQRTEQRDSAMYRCASSKGTVGNTIYFGEGSWLTVV.

The V and J genes are TRBV2 and TRBJ2-7; TRBD2 is a possible D gene (6 bases). The length of the CDR3 is 14 residues. Trimming left V 4 bases short and J 7 bases short, with 17 bases between. CDR1 is SNHLY, CDR2 FYNNEI, per germline. The CDR3 loop reads CASSGLGLSGEQYF. CDR3 sequence (DNA): TGTGCCAGCAGTGGGTTAGGGCTGAGCGGGGAGCAGTACTTC.

The rearrangement joins TRBV14 to TRBJ2-3, with D possibly TRBD2 on 5 matching bases. CDR1 is SGHDN, CDR2 FVKESK, per germline. CDR3 length: 15 amino acids. V was trimmed by 6 bases and J by 0 bases, leaving 13 bases between them. The chain's CDR3 is CASSRRTASTDTQYF. CDR3 DNA sequence: TGTGCCAGCAGTCGAAGGACTGCTAGCACAGATACGCAGTATTTT.